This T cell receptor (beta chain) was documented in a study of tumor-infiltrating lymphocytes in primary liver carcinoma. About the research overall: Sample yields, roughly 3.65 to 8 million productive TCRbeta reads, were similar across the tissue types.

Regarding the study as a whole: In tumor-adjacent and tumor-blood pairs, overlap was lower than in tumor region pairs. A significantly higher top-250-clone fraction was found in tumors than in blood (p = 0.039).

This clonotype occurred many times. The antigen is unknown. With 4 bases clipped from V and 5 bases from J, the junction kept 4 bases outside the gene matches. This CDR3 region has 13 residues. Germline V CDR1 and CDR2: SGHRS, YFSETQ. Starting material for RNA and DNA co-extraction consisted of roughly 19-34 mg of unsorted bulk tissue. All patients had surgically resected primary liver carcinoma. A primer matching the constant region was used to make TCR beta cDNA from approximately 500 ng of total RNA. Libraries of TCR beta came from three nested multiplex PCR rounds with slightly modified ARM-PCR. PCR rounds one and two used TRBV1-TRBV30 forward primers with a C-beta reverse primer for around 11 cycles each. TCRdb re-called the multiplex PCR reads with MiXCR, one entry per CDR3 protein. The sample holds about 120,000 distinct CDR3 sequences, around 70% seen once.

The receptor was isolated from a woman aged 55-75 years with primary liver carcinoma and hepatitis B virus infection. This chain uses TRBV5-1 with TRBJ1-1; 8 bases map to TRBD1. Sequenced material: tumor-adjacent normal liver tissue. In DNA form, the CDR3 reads TGCGCCAGCAGCCTTACAGGGGGTACTGAAGCTTTCTTT. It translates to CASSLTGGTEAFF.